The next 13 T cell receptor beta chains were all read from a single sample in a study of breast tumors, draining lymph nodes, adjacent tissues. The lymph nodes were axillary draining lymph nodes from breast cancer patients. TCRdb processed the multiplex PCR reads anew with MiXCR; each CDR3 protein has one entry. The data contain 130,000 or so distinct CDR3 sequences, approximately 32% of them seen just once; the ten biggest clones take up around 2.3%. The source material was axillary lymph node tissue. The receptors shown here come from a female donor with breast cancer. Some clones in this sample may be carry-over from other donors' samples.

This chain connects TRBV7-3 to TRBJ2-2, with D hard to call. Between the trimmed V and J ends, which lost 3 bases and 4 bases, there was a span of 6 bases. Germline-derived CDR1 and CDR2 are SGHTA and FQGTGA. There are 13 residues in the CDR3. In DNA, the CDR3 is TGTGCCAGCAGCTTGGATGTCACCGGGGAGCTGTTTTTT. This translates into CASSLDVTGELFF.

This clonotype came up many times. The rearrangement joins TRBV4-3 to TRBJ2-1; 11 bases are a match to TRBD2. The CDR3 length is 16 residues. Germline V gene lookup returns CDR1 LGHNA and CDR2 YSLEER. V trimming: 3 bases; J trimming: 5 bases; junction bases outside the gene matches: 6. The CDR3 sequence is CASSHMGLADNNEQFF. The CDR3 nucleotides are TGCGCCAGCAGCCACATGGGACTAGCGGACAACAATGAGCAGTTCTTC.

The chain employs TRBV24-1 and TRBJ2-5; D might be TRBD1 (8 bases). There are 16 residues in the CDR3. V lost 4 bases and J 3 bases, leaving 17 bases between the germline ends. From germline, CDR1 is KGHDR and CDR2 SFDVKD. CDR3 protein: CATSEPTGGAEETQYF. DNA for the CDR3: TGTGCCACCAGTGAGCCCACAGGGGGGGCGGAAGAGACCCAGTACTTC.

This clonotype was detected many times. The CDR3 nucleotides are TGCGCCAGCAGCCAAGATCCGCTCGGTTGGGGGAAAGATCAGCCCCAGCATTTT. Translated, it gives CASSQDPLGWGKDQPQHF. The chain carries TRBV4-1 and TRBJ1-5; weak D call: TRBD1 (5 bases). CDR3 length: 18 amino acids. The germline V and J ends were trimmed by 0 bases and 5 bases, with 20 bases remaining between them. Germline V CDR1 and CDR2: MGHRA, YSYEKL.

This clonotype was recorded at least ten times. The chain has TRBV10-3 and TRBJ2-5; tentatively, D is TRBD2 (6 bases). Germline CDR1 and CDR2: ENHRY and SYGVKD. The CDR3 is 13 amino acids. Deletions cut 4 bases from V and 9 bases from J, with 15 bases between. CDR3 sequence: CAISGNREMSQYF. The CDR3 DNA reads TGTGCCATCAGTGGAAACCGGGAGATGTCCCAGTACTTC.

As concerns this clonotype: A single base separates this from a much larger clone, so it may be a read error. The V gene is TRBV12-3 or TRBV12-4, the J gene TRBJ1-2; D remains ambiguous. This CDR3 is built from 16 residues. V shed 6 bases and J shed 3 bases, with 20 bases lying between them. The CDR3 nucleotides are TGTGCCAGCAGCCACGCCAGCCCCAGATCAGACTATGGCTACACCTTC. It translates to CASSHASPRSDYGYTF.

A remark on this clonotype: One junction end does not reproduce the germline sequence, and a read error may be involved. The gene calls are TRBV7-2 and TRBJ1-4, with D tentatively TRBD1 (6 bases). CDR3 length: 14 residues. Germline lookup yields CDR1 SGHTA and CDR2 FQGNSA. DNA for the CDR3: TGTGCCGGCAGCTTTACAGGGAATAATGAAAGACTGTTTTTT. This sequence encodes CAGSFTGNNERLFF.

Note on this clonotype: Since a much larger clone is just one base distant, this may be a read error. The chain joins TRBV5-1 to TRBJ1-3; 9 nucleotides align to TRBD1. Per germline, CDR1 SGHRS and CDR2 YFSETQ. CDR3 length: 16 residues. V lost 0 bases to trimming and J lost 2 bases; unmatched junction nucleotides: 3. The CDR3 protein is CASSLARQGAGNTIYF. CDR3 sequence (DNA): TGCGCCAGCAGCTTGGCCAGACAGGGGGCTGGAAACACCATATATTTT.

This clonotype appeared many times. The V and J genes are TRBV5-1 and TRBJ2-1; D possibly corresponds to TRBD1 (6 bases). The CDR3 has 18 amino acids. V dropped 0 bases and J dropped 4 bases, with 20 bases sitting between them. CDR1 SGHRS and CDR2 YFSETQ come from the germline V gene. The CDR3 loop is CASSLGPRGGGGYNEQFF. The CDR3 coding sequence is TGCGCCAGCAGCTTGGGCCCCAGGGGCGGAGGAGGTTACAATGAGCAGTTCTTC.

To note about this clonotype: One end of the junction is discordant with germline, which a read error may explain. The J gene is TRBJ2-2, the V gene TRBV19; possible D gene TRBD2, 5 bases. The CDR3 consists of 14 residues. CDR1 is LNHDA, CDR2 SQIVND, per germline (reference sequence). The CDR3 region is CASRVFRNTGELSW. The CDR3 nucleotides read TGTGCCAGTAGGGTTTTCAGGAACACCGGGGAGCTGTCTTGG.

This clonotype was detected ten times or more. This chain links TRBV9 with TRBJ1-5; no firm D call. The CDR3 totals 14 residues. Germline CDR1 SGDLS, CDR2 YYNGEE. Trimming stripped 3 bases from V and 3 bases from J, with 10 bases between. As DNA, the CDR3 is TGTGCCAGCAGCGACGACGGGAACAATCAGCCCCAGCATTTT. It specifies CASSDDGNNQPQHF.

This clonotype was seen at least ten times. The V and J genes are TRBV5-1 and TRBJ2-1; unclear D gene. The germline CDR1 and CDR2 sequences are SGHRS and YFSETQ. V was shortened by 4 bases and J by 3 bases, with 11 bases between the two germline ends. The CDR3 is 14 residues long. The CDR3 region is CASSAGELYNEQFF. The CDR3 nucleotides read TGCGCCAGCAGCGCTGGAGAACTCTACAATGAGCAGTTCTTC.

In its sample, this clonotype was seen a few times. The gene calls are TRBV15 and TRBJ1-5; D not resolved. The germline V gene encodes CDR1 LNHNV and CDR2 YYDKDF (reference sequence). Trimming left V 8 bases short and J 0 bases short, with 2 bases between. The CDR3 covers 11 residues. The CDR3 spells CATGSNQPQHF. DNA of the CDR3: TGTGCCACCGGTAGCAATCAGCCCCAGCATTTT. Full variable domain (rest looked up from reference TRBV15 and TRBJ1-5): DAMVIQNPRYQVTQFGKPVTLSCSQTLNHNVMYWYQQKSSQAPKLLFHYYDKDFNNEADTPDNFQSRRPNTSFCFLDIRSPGLGDTAMYLCATGSNQPQHFGDGTRLSIL.